The 29 T cell receptor beta chains in this list originate from one sample, sequenced in a study of blood T cells in healthy people across ages. Using a J-beta primer mix together with a sample-barcoded 5' primer, a second PCR was run for roughly 6 to 12 cycles. Each CDR3 protein gets one entry after TCRdb re-called the 5' RACE reads with MiXCR. Here the sample spans about 670,000 distinct CDR3 sequences, around 43% being singletons. The sequenced sample consisted of blood. The receptor set was obtained from a man older than 75 in good health.

The table lists this clonotype with a few counts. This chain links TRBV10-3 with TRBJ2-3; 14 positions match TRBD2. J gave up 3 bases and V 6 bases, and 2 bases lay outside the gene matches. Germline-derived CDR1 and CDR2 are ENHRY and SYGVKD. The CDR3 contains 15 residues. In nucleotides, the CDR3 is TGTGCCATCAGGGGACTAGCGGGAGCAACAGATACGCAGTATTTT. Amino acid sequence: CAIRGLAGATDTQYF.

This chain connects TRBV7-9 to TRBJ2-7; TRBD1 matches at 9 bases. Germline V gene sequence: CDR1 SEHNR, CDR2 FQNEAQ (reference sequence). This CDR3 has 16 amino acids. J gave up 5 bases and V 6 bases, and 14 bases lay outside the gene matches. In nucleotides, the CDR3 is TGTGCCAGCAGGATCCACCCCGGGACAGGGTATGACGAGCAGTACTTC. This codes for CASRIHPGTGYDEQYF.

This clonotype was detected a few times. The CDR3 nucleotides are TGTGCCACCAGGCAGAGCGGCACAGATACGCAGTATTTT. Translation: CATRQSGTDTQYF. The J gene is TRBJ2-3, the V gene TRBV15, with D uncertain. This CDR3 spans 13 amino acids. The V end was cut by 6 bases, the J end by 1 base, with 8 bases between. Germline loops: CDR1 LNHNV, CDR2 YYDKDF (reference sequence). Together with reference TRBV15 and TRBJ2-3, the CDR3 gives the full variable domain: DAMVIQNPRYQVTQFGKPVTLSCSQTLNHNVMYWYQQKSSQAPKLLFHYYDKDFNNEADTPDNFQSRRPNTSFCFLDIRSPGLGDTAMYLCATRQSGTDTQYFGPGTRLTVL.

This sequence joins TRBV7-2 and TRBJ2-5; 9 bases are shared with TRBD1. The CDR3 sequence is 13 residues long. Losses at the gene ends were 1 base for V and 11 bases for J; bases not matched to a gene: 5. Germline values: CDR1 SGHTA, CDR2 FQGNSA. CDR3 region: CASSLVLTGGQYF. The CDR3 bases are TGTGCCAGCAGCTTAGTGCTGACAGGGGGGCAGTACTTC.

The chain employs TRBV4-2 and TRBJ2-2; weak D call: TRBD1 (6 bases). Per germline, CDR1 LGHNA and CDR2 YNFKEQ. The CDR3 loop spans 15 amino acids. Trimming took 1 base from V and 3 from J, leaving 9 bases between them. In DNA form, the CDR3 reads TGTGCCAGCAGCCAAGCGGACAGCTACACCGGGGAGCTGTTTTTT. Translated: CASSQADSYTGELFF.

As to this clonotype: Being one base from a much bigger clone, this may be a read error. The chain couples TRBV7-2 to TRBJ2-7; the D is unclear. Trimming cost V 3 bases and J 7 bases, with 10 bases left between them. This CDR3 region has 12 residues. The germline V gene has CDR1 SGHTA and CDR2 FQGNSA. CDR3 DNA: TGTGCCAGCAGCTTCCCGGGTGGTGAGCAGTACTTC. It encodes CASSFPGGEQYF.

The J gene is TRBJ2-3, the V gene TRBV6-5, with D unresolved. The germline CDR1 and CDR2 sequences are MNHEY and SVGAGI. The V gene lost 2 bases and the J gene lost 0 bases, with 9 bases spanning the gap. The CDR3 has 15 amino acids. CDR3 sequence (DNA): TGTGCCAGCAGTTACGCGAAGGCGAGCACAGATACGCAGTATTTT. Residues: CASSYAKASTDTQYF.

V is TRBV5-8 and J is TRBJ2-3, with 10 nucleotides matching TRBD2. Germline trimming cut 5 bases from V and 0 bases from J; bases unmatched to any gene: 6. The CDR3 totals 16 residues. Germline V lookup: CDR1 SGHTS, CDR2 YDEGEE. CDR3 nucleotide sequence: TGTGCCAGCAGTGGTCGACTAGCGGGTAGCACAGATACGCAGTATTTT. The encoded protein is CASSGRLAGSTDTQYF.

This chain connects TRBV7-2 to TRBJ2-1; possible D gene TRBD1, 6 bases. The last part of the DNA fits TRBJ2-7 better; the J call may be wrong. Germline assignment: CDR1 SGHTA and CDR2 FQGNSA. The CDR3 is 15 amino acids. DNA of the CDR3: TGTGCCAGCAGCTTAGATTGGGGGCTGGCCTACGAGCAGTACTTC. This sequence encodes CASSLDWGLAYEQYF.

This chain joins TRBV6-2 or TRBV6-3 and TRBJ1-5, with D unclear. The CDR3 totals 14 residues. With 2 bases removed from V and 3 bases from J, the gap between germline ends came to 8 bases. Germline V lookup: CDR1 MNHEY, CDR2 SVGEGT. The chain's CDR3 is CASSYAGNNQPQHF. CDR3 sequence (DNA): TGTGCCAGCAGTTACGCCGGGAACAATCAGCCCCAGCATTTT.

This chain links TRBV20-1 with TRBJ1-1, with unresolved D. The V end was cut by 0 bases, the J end by 5 bases, with 16 bases between. The CDR3 sequence is 15 residues long. Germline V gene data show CDR1 as DFQATT and CDR2 as SNEGSKA (reference sequence). The CDR3 spells CSARDFNELKTEAFF. CDR3 sequence (DNA): TGCAGTGCTAGAGATTTTAACGAATTAAAGACTGAAGCTTTCTTT.

This clonotype was observed a single time. This chain links TRBV6-1 with TRBJ1-2; 7 bases fit TRBD1. The ends lost 3 bases at V and 12 bases at J; junction bases unmatched: 7. Germline V gene data show CDR1 as MNHNS and CDR2 as SASEGT. This CDR3 comprises 12 residues. CDR3 sequence (DNA): TGTGCCAGCAGTGATGGAGGGGGCGGCCACACCTTC. It codes for CASSDGGGGHTF.

This clonotype was seen only a few times. This chain links TRBV6-2 or TRBV6-3 with TRBJ2-5; no reliable D call. Germline V gene lookup returns CDR1 MNHEY and CDR2 SVGEGT. V gave up 4 bases and J gave up 1 base, with 13 bases separating them. This CDR3 region has 15 residues. In DNA, the CDR3 is TGTGCCAGCAGTTCCTATGAGGCGTCCCAAGAGACCCAGTACTTC. Its translation is CASSSYEASQETQYF.

The chain combines TRBV4-2 with TRBJ2-1; D could derive from TRBD1 or TRBD2 (5 bases each). The germline CDR1 and CDR2 sequences are LGHNA and YNFKEQ. V lost 4 bases and J 7 bases, leaving 23 bases between the germline ends. The CDR3 spans 17 residues. The CDR3 coding sequence is TGTGCCAGCAGCCTTTCCCCGGGACGAGCGGTGGCTAATGAGCAGTTCTTC. It yields the protein CASSLSPGRAVANEQFF.

The chain carries TRBV30 and TRBJ2-3, with 7 bases matching TRBD2. The germline gives CDR1 GTSNPN, CDR2 SVGIG (reference sequence). The CDR3 covers 15 residues. Trimming at V came to 0 bases and at J to 1 base, leaving 4 bases not matched to a gene. The CDR3 DNA reads as TGTGCCTGGAGTGTAGCGGGGCGCCGCACAGATACGCAGTATTTT. Its protein is CAWSVAGRRTDTQYF.

This clonotype has a handful of counts. The chain employs TRBV9 and TRBJ2-7; D is undetermined. Between the trimmed V and J ends, which lost 0 bases and 1 base, there was a span of 11 bases. The germline V gene encodes CDR1 SGDLS and CDR2 YYNGEE. This CDR3 contains 15 residues. The DNA for the CDR3 is TGTGCCAGCAGCGTAGGACTTTTCGGTTCCTACGAGCAGTACTTC. It specifies CASSVGLFGSYEQYF. Full variable domain (outside the CDR3, taken from reference TRBV9 and TRBJ2-7): DSGVTQTPKHLITATGQRVTLRCSPRSGDLSVYWYQQSLDQGLQFLIQYYNGEERAKGNILERFSAQQFPDLHSELNLSSLELGDSALYFCASSVGLFGSYEQYFGPGTRLTVT.

This clonotype was counted only a few times. The chain links TRBV20-1 to TRBJ2-2; D is perhaps TRBD1 (6 bases). V dropped 5 bases and J dropped 1 base, with 17 bases sitting between them. Germline CDR1 is DFQATT and CDR2 is SNEGSKA (reference sequence). The CDR3 runs 16 residues. CDR3 nucleotide sequence: TGCAGTGCTCAAATACCCGGGACAAAGAACACCGGGGAGCTGTTTTTT. This codes for CSAQIPGTKNTGELFF.

This chain uses TRBV30 with TRBJ1-2; maybe TRBD1 (5 bases). The CDR3 loop spans 16 amino acids. The germline V gene encodes CDR1 GTSNPN and CDR2 SVGIG (reference sequence). The V end lost 2 bases, the J end lost 8 bases, and 24 bases lay between the germline ends. CDR3 sequence: CAWSITGRLQGRGYTF. Written as DNA, the CDR3 is TGTGCCTGGAGTATCACGGGGCGATTGCAGGGTAGAGGCTACACCTTC.

Notes on this clonotype: Germline and junction disagree at one end, which may indicate a read error. The rearrangement links TRBV28 to TRBJ1-2; D is possibly TRBD1 (5 bases). From germline, CDR1 is MDHEN and CDR2 SYDVKM. CDR3 size: 14 residues. The chain's CDR3 is CASSLNVGTYGYNF. The CDR3 bases are TGTGCCAGCAGTTTAAACGTAGGGACTTATGGCTACAACTTC.

The rearrangement links TRBV6-5 to TRBJ2-1; 12 nucleotides match TRBD2. This CDR3 is built from 18 residues. Trimming at V came to 2 bases and at J to 8 bases, leaving 13 bases not matched to a gene. Germline V gene data show CDR1 as MNHEY and CDR2 as SVGAGI. The CDR3 DNA follows: TGTGCCAGCAGTTACGGGCTAGCGGGAGGGCGATTAGTGGATGAGCAGTTCTTC. Amino acid sequence: CASSYGLAGGRLVDEQFF.

Worth noting for this clonotype: A junction boundary mismatches the germline segment, possibly from a read error. The chain recombines TRBV24-1 with TRBJ2-2, with 9 bases fitting TRBD1. Germline V gives CDR1 KGHDR, CDR2 SFDVKD. The CDR3 loop spans 16 amino acids. The CDR3 DNA reads TGTGCCACCAGCGATTTCCGGGACAGGGTCAAAGGGGAGCTGTTTTTT. It is translated as CATSDFRDRVKGELFF.

The chain has TRBV29-1 and TRBJ2-3; 8 bases map to TRBD1. Unmatched junction bases numbered 9, after V lost 8 bases and J lost 2 bases. CDR1 is SQVTM and CDR2 is ANQGSEA in the germline V gene. This CDR3 has 14 amino acids. The DNA for the CDR3 is TGCAGCCACTCCAGGACAGGGTTCACAGATACGCAGTATTTT. It specifies CSHSRTGFTDTQYF.

This clonotype was counted only a few times. The V call is TRBV6-2 or TRBV6-3, the J call TRBJ2-3, with 9 nucleotides matching TRBD2. The germline CDR1 and CDR2 sequences are MNHEY and SVGEGT. This CDR3 is 15 amino acids long. Trimming took 3 bases from V and 2 from J; bases not matched to a gene: 3. CDR3 sequence: CASSYGGRDTDTQYF. DNA of the CDR3: TGTGCCAGCAGTTATGGCGGGAGGGACACAGATACGCAGTATTTT.

V usage is TRBV5-5 and J usage is TRBJ2-5, with 8 bases lining up with TRBD2. Germline V CDR1 and CDR2: SGHKS, YYEKEE (reference sequence). The CDR3 extends over 16 amino acids. Trimming cost V 6 bases and J 1 base; bases outside gene matches: 11. This chain's CDR3 is CASTMTTSGLQETQYF. DNA of the CDR3: TGTGCCAGCACCATGACCACTAGCGGACTCCAAGAGACCCAGTACTTC.

This sequence joins TRBV5-1 and TRBJ2-3; 9 positions match TRBD1. The V gene's germline CDR1 is SGHRS and CDR2 YFSETQ. Trimming at V came to 2 bases and at J to 4 bases, leaving 8 bases not matched to a gene. The CDR3 contains 16 residues. CDR3 sequence: CASSLVTGGKSDTQYF. In DNA, the CDR3 is TGCGCCAGCAGCTTAGTAACAGGGGGCAAGTCAGATACGCAGTATTTT.

This clonotype came up a few times. The chain carries TRBV10-2 and TRBJ2-4, with D tentatively TRBD2 (5 bases). The end of the DNA aligns better with TRBJ2-7, so the J call may be wrong. CDR1 is WSHSY and CDR2 is SAAADI in the germline V gene. CDR3 length: 15 amino acids. DNA of the CDR3: TGCGCCAGCAGTGAGCAGTACGGACTTATTTACGAGCAGTACTTC. It yields the protein CASSEQYGLIYEQYF.

The CDR3 protein is CASSLRGSPAYNEQFF. The CDR3 nucleotides are TGTGCCAGCAGTTTACGGGGGAGTCCTGCCTACAATGAGCAGTTCTTC. The chain combines TRBV28 with TRBJ2-1; possible D gene TRBD2, 6 bases. The CDR3 has 16 residues. CDR1 is MDHEN and CDR2 is SYDVKM in the germline V gene. Trimming took off 2 bases at V and 2 bases at J, with 13 bases between the two ends.

This rearrangement joins TRBV28 to TRBJ2-3; D might be TRBD2 (6 bases). Germline lookup yields CDR1 MDHEN and CDR2 SYDVKM. The CDR3 extends over 15 amino acids. Trimming left V 5 bases short and J 1 base short, with 13 bases between. CDR3 sequence reads: CASSTTSTGTDTQYF. CDR3 nucleotide sequence: TGTGCCAGCAGTACTACTAGCACCGGCACAGATACGCAGTATTTT. Combining the CDR3 with reference TRBV28 and TRBJ2-3 gives the whole variable domain DVKVTQSSRYLVKRTGEKVFLECVQDMDHENMFWYRQDPGLGLRLIYFSYDVKMKEKGDIPEGYSVSREKKERFSLILESASTNQTSMYLCASSTTSTGTDTQYFGPGTRLTVL.

This clonotype appeared many times. CDR3 sequence: CASSSMPGAYEQYF. In DNA, the CDR3 is TGTGCCAGCAGCTCGATGCCAGGAGCCTACGAGCAGTACTTC. This chain joins TRBV7-2 and TRBJ2-7; D gene uncertain. The V end lost 4 bases, the J end lost 2 bases, and 12 bases lay between the germline ends. This CDR3 is built from 14 residues. CDR1 is SGHTA and CDR2 is FQGNSA in the germline V gene.